One sample yielded the 2 T cell receptor beta chains listed below, sequenced in a study of blood T cell repertoires in COVID-19. Assay: immunoSEQ multiplex PCR; the TCRdb copy retains only in-frame clones and omits some. This sample has approximately 310,000 clones, with roughly 91% found just once. The sequencing input was peripheral blood. The receptors come from a man in his forties or fifties with active or convalescent COVID-19.

CDR3 loop: CASSPTGTTDTQYF. For the CDR3, the DNA is TGTGCCAGCAGCCCCACGGGAACCACAGATACGCAGTATTTT. The chain joins TRBV9 to TRBJ2-3, with a possible D match to TRBD2 (5 bases). Germline V gene sequence: CDR1 SGDLS, CDR2 YYNGEE. Trimming took off 4 bases at V and 2 bases at J, with 11 bases between the two ends. The CDR3 consists of 14 residues.

The rearrangement joins TRBV5-6 to TRBJ2-1; weak D call: TRBD2 (7 bases). The CDR3 is made up of 14 amino acids. Per germline, CDR1 SGHDT and CDR2 YYEEEE. With 4 bases removed from V and 11 bases from J, the gap between germline ends came to 19 bases. For the CDR3, the DNA is TGTGCCAGCAGCCCCAGTCCCGTGCGGGGGCAGCAGTTCTTC. Translation gives CASSPSPVRGQQFF.